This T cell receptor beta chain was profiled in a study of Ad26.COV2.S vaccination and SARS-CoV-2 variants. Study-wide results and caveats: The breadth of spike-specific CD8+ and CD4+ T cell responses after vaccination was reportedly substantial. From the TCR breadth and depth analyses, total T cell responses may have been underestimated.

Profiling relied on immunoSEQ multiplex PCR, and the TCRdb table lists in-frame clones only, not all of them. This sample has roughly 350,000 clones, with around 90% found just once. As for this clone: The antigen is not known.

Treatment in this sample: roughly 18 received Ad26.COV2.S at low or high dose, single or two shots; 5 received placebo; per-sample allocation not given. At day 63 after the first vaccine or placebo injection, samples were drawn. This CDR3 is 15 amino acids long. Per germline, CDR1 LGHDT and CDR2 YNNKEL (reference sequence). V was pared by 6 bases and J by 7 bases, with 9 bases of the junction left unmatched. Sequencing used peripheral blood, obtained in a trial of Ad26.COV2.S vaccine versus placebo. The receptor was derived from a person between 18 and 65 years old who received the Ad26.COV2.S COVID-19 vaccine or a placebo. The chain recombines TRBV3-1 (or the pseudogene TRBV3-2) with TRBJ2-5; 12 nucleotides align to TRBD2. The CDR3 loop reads CASRGLAGPGGTQYF. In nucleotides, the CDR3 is TGTGCCAGCAGAGGACTAGCGGGGCCTGGGGGGACCCAGTACTTC.